One T cell receptor beta chain is described in this entry. The data were taken from a study of tumor and adjacent non-tumor tissue in lung cancer. CDR1 and CDR2 from the germline V gene are SGHAT and FQNNGV. The CDR3 loop spans 15 amino acids. TCRbeta libraries were built with three rounds of nested PCR, modified from ARM-PCR. TCRdb ran MiXCR on the multiplex PCR reads and lists one entry per CDR3 protein. The table records under 150,000 distinct CDR3 sequences, approximately 72% of them present only once. The template was RNA from unsorted bulk tissue. This receptor was identified in a man in his sixties with small cell lung cancer. The gene calls are TRBV11-2 and TRBJ2-3, with TRBD2 identical over 7 bases. Specimen: lung tumor tissue. The DNA for the CDR3 is TGTGCAGGCAGCTTTAGCCGGGAGGGCACAGATACGCAGTATTTT. This codes for CAGSFSREGTDTQYF.